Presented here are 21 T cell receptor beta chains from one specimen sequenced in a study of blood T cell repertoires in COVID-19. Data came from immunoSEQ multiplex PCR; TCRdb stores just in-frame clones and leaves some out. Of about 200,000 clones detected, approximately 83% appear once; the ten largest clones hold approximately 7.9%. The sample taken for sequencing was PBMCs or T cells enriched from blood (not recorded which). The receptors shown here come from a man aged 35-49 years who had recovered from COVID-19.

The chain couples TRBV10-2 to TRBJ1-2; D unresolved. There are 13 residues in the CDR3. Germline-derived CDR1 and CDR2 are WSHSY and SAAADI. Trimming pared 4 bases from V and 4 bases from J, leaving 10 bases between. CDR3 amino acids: CASSASAIYGYTF. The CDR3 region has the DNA TGCGCCAGCAGTGCCAGTGCCATCTATGGCTACACCTTC.

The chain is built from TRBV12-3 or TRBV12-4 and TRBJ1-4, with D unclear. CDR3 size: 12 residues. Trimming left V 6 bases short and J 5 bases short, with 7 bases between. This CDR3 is CASRFRNEKLFF. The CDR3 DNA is TGTGCCAGCAGATTCAGGAATGAAAAACTGTTTTTT.

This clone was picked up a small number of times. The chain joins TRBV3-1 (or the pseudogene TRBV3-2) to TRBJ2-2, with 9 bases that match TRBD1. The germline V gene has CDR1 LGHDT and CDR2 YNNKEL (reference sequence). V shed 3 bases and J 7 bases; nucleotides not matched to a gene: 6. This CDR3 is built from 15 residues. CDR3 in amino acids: CASSQRTGVHGELFF. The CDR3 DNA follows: TGTGCCAGCAGCCAGCGGACAGGGGTTCACGGGGAGCTGTTTTTT.

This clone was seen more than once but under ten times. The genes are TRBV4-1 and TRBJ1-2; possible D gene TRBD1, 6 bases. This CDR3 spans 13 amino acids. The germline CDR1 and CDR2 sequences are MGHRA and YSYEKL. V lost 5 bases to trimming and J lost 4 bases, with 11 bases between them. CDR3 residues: CASSSGTRYGYTF. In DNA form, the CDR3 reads TGCGCCAGCAGCTCCGGGACACGCTATGGCTACACCTTC.

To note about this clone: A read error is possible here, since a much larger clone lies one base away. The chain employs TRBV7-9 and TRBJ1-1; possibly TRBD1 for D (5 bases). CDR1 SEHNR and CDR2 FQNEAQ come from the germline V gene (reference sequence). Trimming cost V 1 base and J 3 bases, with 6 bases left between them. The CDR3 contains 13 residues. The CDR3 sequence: CASSLGGDTEAFF. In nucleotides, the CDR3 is TGTGCCAGCAGCTTAGGGGGGGACACTGAAGCTTTCTTT.

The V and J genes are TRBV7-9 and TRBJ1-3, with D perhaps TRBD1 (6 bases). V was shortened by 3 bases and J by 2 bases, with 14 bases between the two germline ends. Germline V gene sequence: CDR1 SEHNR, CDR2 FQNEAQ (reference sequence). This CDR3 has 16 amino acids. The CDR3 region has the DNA TGTGCCAGCAGCTTGTCCGGGACAAAAGCTGGAAACACCATATATTTT. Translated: CASSLSGTKAGNTIYF.

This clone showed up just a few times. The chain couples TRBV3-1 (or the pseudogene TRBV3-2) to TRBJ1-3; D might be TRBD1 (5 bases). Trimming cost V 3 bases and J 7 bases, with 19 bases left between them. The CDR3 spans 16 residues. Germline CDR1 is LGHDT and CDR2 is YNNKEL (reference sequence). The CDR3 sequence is CASSQEGWASGNTIYF. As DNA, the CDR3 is TGTGCCAGCAGCCAGGAGGGGTGGGCCTCCGGGAACACCATATATTTT.

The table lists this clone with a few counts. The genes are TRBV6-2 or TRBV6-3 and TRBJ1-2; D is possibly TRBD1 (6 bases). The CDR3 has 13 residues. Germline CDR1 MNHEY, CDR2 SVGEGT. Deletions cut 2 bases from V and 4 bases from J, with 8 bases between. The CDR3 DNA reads TGTGCCAGCAGTTACGACAGGATCTATGGCTACACCTTC. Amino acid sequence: CASSYDRIYGYTF.

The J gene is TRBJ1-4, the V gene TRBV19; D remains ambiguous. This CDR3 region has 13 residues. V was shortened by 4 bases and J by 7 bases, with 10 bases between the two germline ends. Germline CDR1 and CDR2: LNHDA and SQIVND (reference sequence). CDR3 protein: CASSTYGGEKLFF. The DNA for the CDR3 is TGTGCCAGTAGTACATATGGAGGTGAAAAACTGTTTTTT.

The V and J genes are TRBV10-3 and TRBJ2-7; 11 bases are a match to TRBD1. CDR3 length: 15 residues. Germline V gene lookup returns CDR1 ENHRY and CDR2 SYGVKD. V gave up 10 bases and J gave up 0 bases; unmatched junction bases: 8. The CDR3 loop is CATSGQGATSYEQYF. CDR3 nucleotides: TGTGCCACCAGCGGACAGGGGGCTACCTCCTACGAGCAGTACTTC.

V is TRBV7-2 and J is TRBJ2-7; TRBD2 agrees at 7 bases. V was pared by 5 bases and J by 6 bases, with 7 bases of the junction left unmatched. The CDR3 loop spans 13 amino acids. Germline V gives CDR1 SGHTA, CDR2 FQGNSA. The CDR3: CASSPLGGSEQYF. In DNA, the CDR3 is TGTGCCAGCAGCCCTTTGGGGGGGTCCGAGCAGTACTTC.

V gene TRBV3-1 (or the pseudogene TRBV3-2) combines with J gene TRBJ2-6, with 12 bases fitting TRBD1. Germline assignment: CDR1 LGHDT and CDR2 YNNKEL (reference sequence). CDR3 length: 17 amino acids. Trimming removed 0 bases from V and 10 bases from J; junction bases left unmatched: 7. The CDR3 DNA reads TGTGCCAGCAGCCAAGATTGGGACAGGGGGCGGCAAAACGTCCTGACTTTC. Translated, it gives CASSQDWDRGRQNVLTF.

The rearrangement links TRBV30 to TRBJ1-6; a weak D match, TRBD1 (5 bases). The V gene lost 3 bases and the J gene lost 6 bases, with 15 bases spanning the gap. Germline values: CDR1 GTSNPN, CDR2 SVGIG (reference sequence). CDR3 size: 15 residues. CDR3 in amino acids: CAWSLNGASNSPLHF. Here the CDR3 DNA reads TGTGCCTGGAGCCTCAATGGGGCGAGTAATTCACCCCTCCACTTT. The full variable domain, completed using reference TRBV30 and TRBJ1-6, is SQTIHQWPATLVQPVGSPLSLECTVEGTSNPNLYWYRQAAGRGLQLLFYSVGIGQISSEVPQNLSASRPQDRQFILSSKKLLLSDSGFYLCAWSLNGASNSPLHFGNGTRLTVT.

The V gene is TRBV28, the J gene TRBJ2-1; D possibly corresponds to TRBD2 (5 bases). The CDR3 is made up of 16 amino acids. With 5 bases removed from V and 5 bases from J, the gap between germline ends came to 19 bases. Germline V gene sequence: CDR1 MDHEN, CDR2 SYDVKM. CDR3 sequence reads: CASSPLPRGNNNEQFF. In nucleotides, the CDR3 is TGTGCCAGCAGTCCCCTGCCAAGAGGGAACAACAATGAGCAGTTCTTC. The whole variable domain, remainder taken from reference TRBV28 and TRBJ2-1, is DVKVTQSSRYLVKRTGEKVFLECVQDMDHENMFWYRQDPGLGLRLIYFSYDVKMKEKGDIPEGYSVSREKKERFSLILESASTNQTSMYLCASSPLPRGNNNEQFFGPGTRLTVL.

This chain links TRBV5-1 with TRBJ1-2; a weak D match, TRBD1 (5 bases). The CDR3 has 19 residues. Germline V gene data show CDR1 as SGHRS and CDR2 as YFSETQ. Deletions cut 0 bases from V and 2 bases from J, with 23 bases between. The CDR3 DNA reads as TGCGCCAGCAGCTTGGCCAATCGCGTCGGCCGAAAGGGGAACTATGGCTACACCTTC. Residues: CASSLANRVGRKGNYGYTF.

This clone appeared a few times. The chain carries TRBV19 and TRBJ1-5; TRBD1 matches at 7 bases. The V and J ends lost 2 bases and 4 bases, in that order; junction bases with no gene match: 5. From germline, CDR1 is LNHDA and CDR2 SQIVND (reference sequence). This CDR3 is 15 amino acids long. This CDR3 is CASSITGTANQPQHF. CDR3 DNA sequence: TGTGCCAGTAGTATAACCGGGACAGCTAATCAGCCCCAGCATTTT.

CDR3 coding DNA: TGTGCCAGCACCGAAACGGGGTTAGTGAACACTGAAGCTTTCTTT. It translates to CASTETGLVNTEAFF. The chain employs TRBV6-5 and TRBJ1-1; D remains unclear. CDR1 is MNHEY, CDR2 SVGAGI, per germline. CDR3 size: 15 residues. Deletions cut 7 bases from V and 0 bases from J, with 15 bases between.

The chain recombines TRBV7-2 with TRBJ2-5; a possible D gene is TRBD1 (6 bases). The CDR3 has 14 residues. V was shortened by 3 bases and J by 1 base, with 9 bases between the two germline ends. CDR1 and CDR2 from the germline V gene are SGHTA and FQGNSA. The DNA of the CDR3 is TGTGCCAGCAGCTTCCAGGGGTCCCAAGAGACCCAGTACTTC. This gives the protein CASSFQGSQETQYF. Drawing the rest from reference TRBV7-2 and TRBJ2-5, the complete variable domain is GAGVSQSPSNKVTEKGKDVELRCDPISGHTALYWYRQSLGQGLEFLIYFQGNSAPDKSGLPSDRFSAERTGGSVSTLTIQRTQQEDSAVYLCASSFQGSQETQYFGPGTRLLVL.

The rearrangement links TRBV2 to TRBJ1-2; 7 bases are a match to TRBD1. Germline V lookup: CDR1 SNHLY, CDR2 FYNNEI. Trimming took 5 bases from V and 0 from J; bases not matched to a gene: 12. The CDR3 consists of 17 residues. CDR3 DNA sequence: TGTGCCAGCAGTTACCTAACAGGGGACGCAGCTAACTATGGCTACACCTTC. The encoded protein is CASSYLTGDAANYGYTF.

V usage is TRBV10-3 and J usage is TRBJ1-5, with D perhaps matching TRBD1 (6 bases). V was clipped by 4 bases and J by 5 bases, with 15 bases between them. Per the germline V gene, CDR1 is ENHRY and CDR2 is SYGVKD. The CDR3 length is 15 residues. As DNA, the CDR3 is TGTGCCATCAGTGGGTCGCAGGGGAGGGATCAGCCCCAGCATTTT. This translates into CAISGSQGRDQPQHF.

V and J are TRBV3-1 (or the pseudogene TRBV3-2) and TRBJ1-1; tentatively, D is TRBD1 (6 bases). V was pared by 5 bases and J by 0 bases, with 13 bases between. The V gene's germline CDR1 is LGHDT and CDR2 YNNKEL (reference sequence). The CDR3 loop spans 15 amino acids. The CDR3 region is CASSARQVLNTEAFF. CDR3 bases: TGTGCCAGCAGCGCTAGACAGGTTTTGAACACTGAAGCTTTCTTT.